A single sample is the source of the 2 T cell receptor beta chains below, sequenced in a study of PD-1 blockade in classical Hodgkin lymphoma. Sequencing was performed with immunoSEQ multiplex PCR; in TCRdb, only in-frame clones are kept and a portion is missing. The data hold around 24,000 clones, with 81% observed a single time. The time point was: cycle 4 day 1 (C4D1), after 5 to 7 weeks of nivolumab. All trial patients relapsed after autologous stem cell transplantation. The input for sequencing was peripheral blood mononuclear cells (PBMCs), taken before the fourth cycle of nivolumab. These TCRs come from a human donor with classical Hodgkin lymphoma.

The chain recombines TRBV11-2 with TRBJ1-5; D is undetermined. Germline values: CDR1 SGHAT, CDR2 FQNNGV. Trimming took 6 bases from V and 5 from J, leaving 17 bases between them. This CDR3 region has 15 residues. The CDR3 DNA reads TGTGCCAGCAGTAACACCCCCGGTTCATATCAGCCCCAGCATTTT. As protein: CASSNTPGSYQPQHF.

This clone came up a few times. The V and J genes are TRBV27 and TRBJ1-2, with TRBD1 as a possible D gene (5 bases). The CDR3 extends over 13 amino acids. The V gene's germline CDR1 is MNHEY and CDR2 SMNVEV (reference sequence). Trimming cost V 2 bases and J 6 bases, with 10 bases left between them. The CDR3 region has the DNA TGTGCCAGCAGTTTACGAAGGGACGATGGCTACACCTTC. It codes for CASSLRRDDGYTF.